The 17 T cell receptor beta chains reported below all come from one sample, sequenced in a study of cytomegalovirus exposure and HLA in healthy donors. PCR was performed using 60 Vbeta and 13 Jbeta primers. TCRdb's copy holds only in-frame clones and misses some; the assay was immunoSEQ multiplex PCR. Of about 130,000 clones in the sample, around 85% were seen once. The sample consisted of PBMCs. These receptors all come from a boy aged 5-17 years in good health and CMV-seronegative.

The V and J genes are TRBV19 and TRBJ2-4; 7 bases match TRBD2. V trimming: 8 bases; J trimming: 0 bases; junction bases outside the gene matches: 7. Germline CDR1 is LNHDA and CDR2 is SQIVND (reference sequence). The length of the CDR3 is 15 residues. CDR3 in amino acids: CASCPGGLAKNIQYF. CDR3 sequence (DNA): TGTGCCAGTTGCCCGGGGGGTTTAGCCAAAAACATTCAGTACTTC.

The V gene is TRBV7-9, the J gene TRBJ1-2; no clear D. V lost 3 bases to trimming and J lost 10 bases, with 12 bases between them. Per germline, CDR1 SEHNR and CDR2 FQNEAQ (reference sequence). CDR3 size: 12 residues. CDR3 loop: CASSLDLRVYTF. The DNA of the CDR3 is TGTGCCAGCAGCTTGGATCTGAGGGTCTACACCTTC.

This CDR3 reads CASSLAGTGGFTEAFF. The CDR3 DNA sequence: TGCGCCAGCAGCTTGGCTGGGACAGGGGGCTTCACTGAAGCTTTCTTT. The V call is TRBV5-1, the J call TRBJ1-1; 12 bases map to TRBD1. The V segment lost 0 bases and the J segment 4 bases; nucleotides outside the gene matches: 4. The CDR3 spans 16 residues. In germline, CDR1 is SGHRS, CDR2 YFSETQ.

This clone appeared a single time. The J gene is TRBJ1-2, the V gene TRBV19; 10 bases fit TRBD1. From germline, CDR1 is LNHDA and CDR2 SQIVND (reference sequence). The V segment lost 8 bases and the J segment 10 bases; nucleotides outside the gene matches: 4. The CDR3 spans 11 residues. The CDR3 nucleotides read TGTGCCAGTTGGGACAGGGGCGCCTACACCTTC. This translates into CASWDRGAYTF. The full variable domain, rest sourced from reference TRBV19 and TRBJ1-2, is DGGITQSPKYLFRKEGQNVTLSCEQNLNHDAMYWYRQDPGQGLRLIYYSQIVNDFQKGDIAEGYSVSREKKESFPLTVTSAQKNPTAFYLCASWDRGAYTFGSGTRLTVV.

The DNA of the CDR3 is TGTGCCAGCATGGGAGTTGAGCAGTTCTTC. This sequence encodes CASMGVEQFF. The gene calls are TRBV2 and TRBJ2-1; tentatively, D is TRBD2 (5 bases). The ends were cut back, 7 bases at V and 9 bases at J, with 7 bases in the middle. CDR3 size: 10 residues. The germline gives CDR1 SNHLY, CDR2 FYNNEI. The full variable domain, with the rest looked up from reference TRBV2 and TRBJ2-1, is EPEVTQTPSHQVTQMGQEVILRCVPISNHLYFYWYRQILGQKVEFLVSFYNNEISEKSEIFDDQFSVERPDGSNFTLKIRSTKLEDSAMYFCASMGVEQFFGPGTRLTVL.

The rearrangement uses TRBV11-1 and TRBJ1-6, with unresolved D. The V end was cut by 2 bases, the J end by 9 bases, with 5 bases between. CDR1 is SGHAT, CDR2 FQDESV, per germline (reference sequence). CDR3 length: 12 residues. CDR3 sequence (DNA): TGTGCCAGCAGCTTAACTGGTTCACCCCTCCACTTT. The encoded protein is CASSLTGSPLHF.

This chain uses TRBV21-1 with TRBJ2-1; TRBD2 is the table's D call, not checked against the DNA. TRBV21-1 is labeled a pseudogene. The length of the CDR3 is 16 residues. CDR3 protein: CASSRLAGDCCNEQFF. The CDR3 DNA is TGTGCCAGCAGCAGATTAGCGGGAGATTGCTGCAATGAGCAGTTCTTC.

The chain combines TRBV27 with TRBJ1-6; D unclear. CDR3 length equals 15 residues. Germline CDR1 reads MNHEY; CDR2 reads SMNVEV (reference sequence). Trimming left V 7 bases short and J 4 bases short, with 14 bases between. Here the CDR3 DNA reads TGTGCCAGCACCCAACCGGGTCTTTATAATTCACCCCTCCACTTT. It is translated as CASTQPGLYNSPLHF.

In its sample, this clone was seen once. The J gene is TRBJ2-3, the V gene TRBV2; 8 bases align to TRBD2. Trimming at V came to 10 bases and at J to 3 bases, leaving 6 bases not matched to a gene. Germline V gene sequence: CDR1 SNHLY, CDR2 FYNNEI. This CDR3 has 13 residues. CDR3 protein: CAIWGGRTDTQYF. The CDR3, as DNA: TGTGCCATTTGGGGCGGGAGGACAGATACGCAGTATTTT.

In its sample, this clone was seen a few times. Within the sample, other DNA sequences also encode this same CDR3. The chain joins TRBV30 to TRBJ1-5, with D tentatively TRBD1 (5 bases). Trimming pared 0 bases from V and 4 bases from J, leaving 7 bases between. This CDR3 has 13 residues. The germline CDR1 and CDR2 sequences are GTSNPN and SVGIG (reference sequence). CDR3 nucleotides: TGTGCCTGGAGTGTGGGGGGGAATCAGCCCCAGCATTTT. Residues: CAWSVGGNQPQHF.

The rearrangement joins TRBV19 to TRBJ1-2; TRBD1 matches 9 bases. J was trimmed by 6 bases and V by 3 bases; bases with no gene match: 8. From germline, CDR1 is LNHDA and CDR2 SQIVND (reference sequence). This CDR3 contains 15 residues. The CDR3 region has the DNA TGTGCCAGTAGTATCCCACAGGGGGCCATTCATGGCTACACCTTC. This sequence encodes CASSIPQGAIHGYTF.

The chain is built from TRBV7-3 and TRBJ2-7; 7 bases map to TRBD1. The CDR3 totals 13 residues. Losses at the gene ends were 5 bases for V and 3 bases for J; bases not matched to a gene: 4. The germline gives CDR1 SGHTA, CDR2 FQGTGA. This chain's CDR3 is CASSPGTDYEQYF. CDR3 DNA sequence: TGTGCCAGCAGCCCCGGGACAGACTACGAGCAGTACTTC.

The CDR3 loop is CASAEQSSGNNEQFF. The CDR3 nucleotides are TGTGCCAGCGCCGAGCAGTCTAGCGGAAACAATGAGCAGTTCTTC. The gene calls are TRBV6-4 and TRBJ2-1; 7 positions agree with TRBD2. CDR1 MRHNA and CDR2 SNTAGT come from the germline V gene. The ends lost 8 bases at V and 5 bases at J; junction bases unmatched: 12. The CDR3 has 15 residues.

The gene calls are TRBV5-1 and TRBJ2-7; TRBD2 aligns across 9 bases. The V gene end was trimmed by 4 bases and the J gene end by 4 bases; junction bases not matched to a gene: 9. The CDR3 has 15 residues. CDR1 SGHRS and CDR2 YFSETQ come from the germline V gene. The CDR3: CASSQGSGRTYEQYF. The DNA for the CDR3 is TGCGCCAGCAGCCAAGGAAGCGGGAGGACGTACGAGCAGTACTTC.

The V gene is TRBV29-1, the J gene TRBJ2-1; 7 positions agree with TRBD2. Germline V gene data show CDR1 as SQVTM and CDR2 as ANQGSEA. The CDR3 has 11 amino acids. With V trimmed by 4 bases and J by 9 bases, 3 bases remained unmatched. CDR3 loop: CSVVWGGEQFF. The CDR3 DNA sequence: TGCAGCGTTGTTTGGGGGGGTGAGCAGTTCTTC.

This clone appeared a single time. The rearrangement uses TRBV30 and TRBJ2-7; 13 bases agree with TRBD2. Trimming cost V 2 bases and J 2 bases; bases outside gene matches: 9. This CDR3 region has 17 residues. Germline V CDR1 and CDR2: GTSNPN, SVGIG (reference sequence). CDR3 protein: CAWSSGTSGTRAYEQYF. In DNA, the CDR3 is TGTGCCTGGAGTTCCGGGACTAGCGGGACAAGAGCCTACGAGCAGTACTTC. Filled out from reference TRBV30 and TRBJ2-7, the complete variable domain reads SQTIHQWPATLVQPVGSPLSLECTVEGTSNPNLYWYRQAAGRGLQLLFYSVGIGQISSEVPQNLSASRPQDRQFILSSKKLLLSDSGFYLCAWSSGTSGTRAYEQYFGPGTRLTVT.

The chain has TRBV4-3 and TRBJ2-3, with 12 bases lining up with TRBD2. Germline V gene data show CDR1 as LGHNA and CDR2 as YSLEER. The CDR3 totals 17 residues. Germline trimming cut 1 base from V and 6 bases from J; bases unmatched to any gene: 8. CDR3 amino acids: CASSQGRLAGGPDTQYF. The CDR3, as DNA: TGCGCCAGCAGCCAAGGGAGGCTAGCGGGGGGGCCTGATACGCAGTATTTT.